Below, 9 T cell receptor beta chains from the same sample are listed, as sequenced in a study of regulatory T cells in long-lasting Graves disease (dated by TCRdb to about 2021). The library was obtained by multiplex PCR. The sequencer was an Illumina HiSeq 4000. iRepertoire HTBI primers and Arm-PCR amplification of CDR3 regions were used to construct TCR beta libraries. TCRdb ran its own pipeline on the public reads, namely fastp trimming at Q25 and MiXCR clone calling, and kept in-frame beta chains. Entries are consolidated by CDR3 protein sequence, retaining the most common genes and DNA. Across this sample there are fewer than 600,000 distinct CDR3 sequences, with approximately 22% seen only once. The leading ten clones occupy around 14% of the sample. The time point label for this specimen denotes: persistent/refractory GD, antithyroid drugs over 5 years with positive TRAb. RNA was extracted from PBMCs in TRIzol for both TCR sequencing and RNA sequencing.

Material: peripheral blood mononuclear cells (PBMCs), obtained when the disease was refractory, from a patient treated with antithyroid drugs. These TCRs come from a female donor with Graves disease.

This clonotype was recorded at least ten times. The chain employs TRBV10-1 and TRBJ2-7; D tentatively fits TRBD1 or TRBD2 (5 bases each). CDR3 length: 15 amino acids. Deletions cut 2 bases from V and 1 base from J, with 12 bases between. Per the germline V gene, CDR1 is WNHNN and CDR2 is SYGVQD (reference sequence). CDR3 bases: TGCGCCAGCAGTGAGAAGGGCAGGGAGTCCTACGAGCAGTACTTC. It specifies CASSEKGRESYEQYF.

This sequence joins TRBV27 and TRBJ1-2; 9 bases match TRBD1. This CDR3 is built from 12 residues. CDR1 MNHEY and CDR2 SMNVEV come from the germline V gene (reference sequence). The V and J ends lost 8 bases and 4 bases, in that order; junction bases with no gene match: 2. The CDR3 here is CASGDRAYGYTF. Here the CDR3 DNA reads TGTGCCAGCGGGGACAGGGCCTATGGCTACACCTTC.

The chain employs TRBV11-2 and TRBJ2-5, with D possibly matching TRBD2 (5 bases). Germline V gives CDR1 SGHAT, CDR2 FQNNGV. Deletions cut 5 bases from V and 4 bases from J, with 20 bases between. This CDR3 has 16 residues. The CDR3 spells CASSASTVGILETQYF. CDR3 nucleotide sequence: TGTGCCAGCAGCGCTAGCACGGTCGGGATACTAGAGACCCAGTACTTC.

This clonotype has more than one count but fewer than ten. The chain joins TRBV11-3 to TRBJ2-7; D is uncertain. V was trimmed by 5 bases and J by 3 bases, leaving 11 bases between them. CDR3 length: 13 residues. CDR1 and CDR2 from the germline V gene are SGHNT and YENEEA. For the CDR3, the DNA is TGTGCCAGCAGCCCCAGGATAAACTACGAGCAGTACTTC. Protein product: CASSPRINYEQYF.

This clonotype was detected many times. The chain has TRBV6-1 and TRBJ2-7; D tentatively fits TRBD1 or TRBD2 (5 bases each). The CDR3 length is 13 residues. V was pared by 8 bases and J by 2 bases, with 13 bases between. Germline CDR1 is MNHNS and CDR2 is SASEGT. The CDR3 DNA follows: TGTGCCAGCTGCCAACTAGGGGCCTACGAGCAGTACTTC. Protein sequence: CASCQLGAYEQYF.

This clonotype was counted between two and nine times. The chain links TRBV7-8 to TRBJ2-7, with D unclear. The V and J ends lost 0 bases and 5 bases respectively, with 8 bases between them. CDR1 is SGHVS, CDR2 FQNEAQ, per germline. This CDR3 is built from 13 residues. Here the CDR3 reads CASSLAGWHEQYF. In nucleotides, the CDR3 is TGTGCCAGCAGCTTAGCGGGGTGGCACGAGCAGTACTTC.

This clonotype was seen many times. The CDR3 DNA follows: TGTGCCAGCCTCTCAGGGGGGGGCCAAGAGACCCAGTACTTC. Translation gives CASLSGGGQETQYF. The chain carries TRBV2 and TRBJ2-5; D may correspond to TRBD1 or TRBD2 (7 bases each). Trimming pared 8 bases from V and 1 base from J, leaving 14 bases between. This CDR3 is 14 amino acids long. CDR1 is SNHLY and CDR2 is FYNNEI in the germline V gene.

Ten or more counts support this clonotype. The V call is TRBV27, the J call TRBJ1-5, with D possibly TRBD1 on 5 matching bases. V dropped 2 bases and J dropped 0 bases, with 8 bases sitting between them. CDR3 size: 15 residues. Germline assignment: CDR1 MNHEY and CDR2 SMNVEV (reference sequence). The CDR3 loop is CASSLGAGSNQPQHF. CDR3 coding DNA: TGTGCCAGCAGTTTAGGGGCGGGTAGCAATCAGCCCCAGCATTTT.

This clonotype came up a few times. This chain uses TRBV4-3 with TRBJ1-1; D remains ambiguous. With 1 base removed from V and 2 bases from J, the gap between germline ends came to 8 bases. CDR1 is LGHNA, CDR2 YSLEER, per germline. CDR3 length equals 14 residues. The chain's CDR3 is CASSQVRANTEAFF. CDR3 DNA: TGCGCCAGCAGCCAAGTTCGGGCTAACACTGAAGCTTTCTTT.